This T cell receptor (beta chain) appears in the sequencing data of a study of beta chain features in type 1 diabetes. Study results and caveats: Across patients, naive, central memory and Treg TCRB repertoires exhibited apparently greater similarity than was observed across healthy donors. Moderate but significant shortening of TCRB CDR3s was recorded in all four CD4+ subsets from Type 1 diabetes patients.

The trim removed 4 bases at V and 7 bases at J, leaving 13 bases unmatched. The CDR3 consists of 16 residues. CDR1 is MDHEN, CDR2 SYDVKM, per germline. Every isolated RNA sample was fully reverse transcribed, so sequencing captured expressed TCRB transcripts. The table came from immunoSEQ multiplex PCR; TCRdb's copy has only in-frame clones and leaves some out. Here the sample spans around 250,000 clones, roughly 20% being singletons. Comments on this clone: Its matching antigen is unknown.

The sample taken for sequencing was naive CD4+ T cells from blood. The gene calls are TRBV28 and TRBJ2-1; 7 positions match TRBD2. This receptor was identified in a woman in her forties with type 1 diabetes. The CDR3 is CASSSGEGGRGNEQFF. DNA of the CDR3: TGTGCCAGCAGTTCGGGGGAGGGAGGGAGGGGAAATGAGCAGTTCTTC.